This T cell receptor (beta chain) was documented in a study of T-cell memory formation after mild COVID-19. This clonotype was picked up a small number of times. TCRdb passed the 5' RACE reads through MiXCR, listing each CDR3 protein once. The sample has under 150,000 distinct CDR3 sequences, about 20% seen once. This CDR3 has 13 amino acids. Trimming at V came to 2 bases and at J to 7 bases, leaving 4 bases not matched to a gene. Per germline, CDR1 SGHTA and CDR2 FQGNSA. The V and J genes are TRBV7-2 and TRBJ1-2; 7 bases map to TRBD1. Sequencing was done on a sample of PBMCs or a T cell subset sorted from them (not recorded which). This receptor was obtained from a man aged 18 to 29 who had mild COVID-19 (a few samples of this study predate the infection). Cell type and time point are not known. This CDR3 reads CASSLSGTAGYTF. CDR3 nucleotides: TGTGCCAGCAGCTTATCCGGGACAGCTGGCTACACCTTC. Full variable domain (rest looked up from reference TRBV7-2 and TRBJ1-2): GAGVSQSPSNKVTEKGKDVELRCDPISGHTALYWYRQSLGQGLEFLIYFQGNSAPDKSGLPSDRFSAERTGGSVSTLTIQRTQQEDSAVYLCASSLSGTAGYTFGSGTRLTVV.